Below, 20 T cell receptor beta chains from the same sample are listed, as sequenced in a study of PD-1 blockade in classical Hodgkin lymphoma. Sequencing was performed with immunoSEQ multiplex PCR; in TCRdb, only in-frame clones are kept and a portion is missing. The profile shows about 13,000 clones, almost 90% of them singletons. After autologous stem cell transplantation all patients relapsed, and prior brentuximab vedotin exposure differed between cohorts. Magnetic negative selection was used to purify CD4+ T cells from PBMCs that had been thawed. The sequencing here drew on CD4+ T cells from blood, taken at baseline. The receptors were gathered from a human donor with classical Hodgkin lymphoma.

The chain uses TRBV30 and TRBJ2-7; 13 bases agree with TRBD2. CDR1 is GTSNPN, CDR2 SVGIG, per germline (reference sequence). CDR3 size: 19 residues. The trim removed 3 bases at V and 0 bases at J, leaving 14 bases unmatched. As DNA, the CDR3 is TGTGCCTGGAGAGGGGACAGCTTTAGGACTAGCGGGAGCTCCTACGAGCAGTACTTC. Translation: CAWRGDSFRTSGSSYEQYF.

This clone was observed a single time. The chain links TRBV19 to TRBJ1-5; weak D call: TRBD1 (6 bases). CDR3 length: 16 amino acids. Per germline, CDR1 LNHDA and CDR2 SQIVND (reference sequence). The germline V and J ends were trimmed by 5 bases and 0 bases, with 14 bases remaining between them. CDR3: CASSPRQALSNQPQHF. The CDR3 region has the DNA TGTGCCAGTAGTCCAAGACAGGCGCTTAGCAATCAGCCCCAGCATTTT. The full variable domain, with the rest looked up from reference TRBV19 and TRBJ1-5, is DGGITQSPKYLFRKEGQNVTLSCEQNLNHDAMYWYRQDPGQGLRLIYYSQIVNDFQKGDIAEGYSVSREKKESFPLTVTSAQKNPTAFYLCASSPRQALSNQPQHFGDGTRLSIL.

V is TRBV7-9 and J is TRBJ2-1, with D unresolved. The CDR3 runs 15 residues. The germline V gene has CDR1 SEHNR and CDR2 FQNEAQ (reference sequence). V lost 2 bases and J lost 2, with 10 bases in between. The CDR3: CASSLSRSAYNEQFF. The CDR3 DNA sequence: TGTGCCAGCAGCTTAAGTCGTTCCGCCTACAATGAGCAGTTCTTC.

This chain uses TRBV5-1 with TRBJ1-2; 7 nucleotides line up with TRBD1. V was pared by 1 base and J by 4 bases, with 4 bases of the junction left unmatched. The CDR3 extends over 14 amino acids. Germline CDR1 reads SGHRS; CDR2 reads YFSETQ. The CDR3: CASSLTGEGYGYTF. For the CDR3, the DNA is TGCGCCAGCAGCTTGACAGGGGAGGGCTATGGCTACACCTTC.

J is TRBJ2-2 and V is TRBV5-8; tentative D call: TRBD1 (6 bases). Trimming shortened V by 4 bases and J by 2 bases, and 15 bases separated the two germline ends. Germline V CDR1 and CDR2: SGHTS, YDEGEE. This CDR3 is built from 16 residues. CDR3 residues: CASSPDWGHNTGELFF. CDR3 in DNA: TGTGCCAGCAGCCCGGACTGGGGACATAACACCGGGGAGCTGTTTTTT.

The CDR3 DNA follows: TGTGCCAGCTCACCACGTGGTCAGAGCTCTGGGGCCAACGTCCTGACTTTC. Protein product: CASSPRGQSSGANVLTF. The chain joins TRBV18 to TRBJ2-6; D gene uncertain. The CDR3 runs 17 residues. CDR1 KGHSH and CDR2 LQKENI come from the germline V gene. The V and J ends lost 1 base and 0 bases respectively, with 10 bases between them.

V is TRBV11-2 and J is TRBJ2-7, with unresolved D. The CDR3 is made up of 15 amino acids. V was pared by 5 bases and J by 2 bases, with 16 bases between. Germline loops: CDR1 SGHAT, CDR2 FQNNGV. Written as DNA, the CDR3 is TGTGCCAGCAGCCACGGTAGCCAGGCTCCCTACGAGCAGTACTTC. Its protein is CASSHGSQAPYEQYF. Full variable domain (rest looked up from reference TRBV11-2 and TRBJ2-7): EAGVAQSPRYKIIEKRQSVAFWCNPISGHATLYWYQQILGQGPKLLIQFQNNGVVDDSQLPKDRFSAERLKGVDSTLKIQPAKLEDSAVYLCASSHGSQAPYEQYFGPGTRLTVT.

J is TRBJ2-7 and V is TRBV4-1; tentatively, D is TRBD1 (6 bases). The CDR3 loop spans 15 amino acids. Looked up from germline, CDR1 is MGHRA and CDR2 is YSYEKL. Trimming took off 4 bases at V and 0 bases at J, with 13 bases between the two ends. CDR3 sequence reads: CASSPHRASSYEQYF. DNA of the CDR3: TGCGCCAGCAGCCCCCACAGGGCTAGCTCCTACGAGCAGTACTTC.

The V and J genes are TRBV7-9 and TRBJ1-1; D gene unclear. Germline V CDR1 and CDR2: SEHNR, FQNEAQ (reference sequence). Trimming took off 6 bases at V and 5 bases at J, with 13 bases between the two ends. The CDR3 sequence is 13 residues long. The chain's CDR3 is CASSRSGRTEAFF. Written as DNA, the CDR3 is TGTGCCAGCAGTAGGTCGGGGAGGACTGAAGCTTTCTTT.

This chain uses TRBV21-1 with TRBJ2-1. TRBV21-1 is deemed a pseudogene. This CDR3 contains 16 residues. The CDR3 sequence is CASSKAKSGARHEQFF. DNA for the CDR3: TGTGCCAGCAGCAAAGCAAAATCGGGGGCTCGGCATGAGCAGTTCTTC.

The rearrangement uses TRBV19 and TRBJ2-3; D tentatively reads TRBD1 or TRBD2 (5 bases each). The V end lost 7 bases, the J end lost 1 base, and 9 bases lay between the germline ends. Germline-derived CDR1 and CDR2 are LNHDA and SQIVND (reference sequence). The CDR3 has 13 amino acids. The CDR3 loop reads CASTQGRTDTQYF. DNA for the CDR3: TGTGCCAGTACGCAGGGACGCACAGATACGCAGTATTTT.

CDR3: CASSQDSGRAEYEQYF. CDR3 DNA: TGTGCCAGCAGCCAAGATAGCGGGAGGGCGGAATACGAGCAGTACTTC. The chain is built from TRBV4-2 and TRBJ2-5; TRBD2 aligns across 11 bases. The end of the DNA is better explained by TRBJ2-7, so the J call may be wrong. This CDR3 spans 16 amino acids. Germline V lookup: CDR1 LGHNA, CDR2 YNFKEQ.

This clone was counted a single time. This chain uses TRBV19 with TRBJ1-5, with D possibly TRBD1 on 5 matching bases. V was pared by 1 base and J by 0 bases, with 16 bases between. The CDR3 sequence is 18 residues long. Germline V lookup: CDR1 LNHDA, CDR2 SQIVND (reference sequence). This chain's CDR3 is CASSIVPGQPYSNQPQHF. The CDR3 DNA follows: TGTGCCAGTAGTATAGTTCCAGGGCAGCCGTATAGCAATCAGCCCCAGCATTTT.

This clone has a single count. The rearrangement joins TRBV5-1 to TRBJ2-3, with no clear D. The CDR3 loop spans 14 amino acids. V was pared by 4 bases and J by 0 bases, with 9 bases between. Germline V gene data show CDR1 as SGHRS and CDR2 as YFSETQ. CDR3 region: CASSVGGSTDTQYF. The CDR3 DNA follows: TGCGCCAGCAGCGTGGGTGGGAGCACAGATACGCAGTATTTT.

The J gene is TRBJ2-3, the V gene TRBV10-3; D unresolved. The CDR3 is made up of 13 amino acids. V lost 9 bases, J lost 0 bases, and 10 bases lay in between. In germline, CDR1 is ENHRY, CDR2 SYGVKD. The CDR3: CAITRSSTDTQYF. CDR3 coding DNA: TGTGCCATTACAAGGTCTAGCACAGATACGCAGTATTTT.

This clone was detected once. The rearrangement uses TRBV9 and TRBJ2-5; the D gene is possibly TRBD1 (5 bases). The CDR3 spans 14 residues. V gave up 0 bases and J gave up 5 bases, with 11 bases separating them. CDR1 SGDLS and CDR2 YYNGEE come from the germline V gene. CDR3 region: CASSVGGAGETQYF. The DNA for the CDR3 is TGTGCCAGCAGCGTAGGTGGGGCCGGGGAGACCCAGTACTTC.

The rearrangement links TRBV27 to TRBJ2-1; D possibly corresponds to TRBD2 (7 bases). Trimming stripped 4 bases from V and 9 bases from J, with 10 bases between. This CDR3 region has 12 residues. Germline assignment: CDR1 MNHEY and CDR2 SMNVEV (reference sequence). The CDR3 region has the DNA TGTGCCAGCAGTTCGAGGGGGGGTGAGCAGTTCTTC. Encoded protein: CASSSRGGEQFF.

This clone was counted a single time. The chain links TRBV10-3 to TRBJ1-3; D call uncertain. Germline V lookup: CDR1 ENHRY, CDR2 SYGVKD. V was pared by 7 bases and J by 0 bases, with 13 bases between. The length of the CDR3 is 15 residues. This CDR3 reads CAIIPSSGSGNTIYF. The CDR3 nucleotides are TGTGCCATCATCCCCTCTAGTGGCTCTGGAAACACCATATATTTT.

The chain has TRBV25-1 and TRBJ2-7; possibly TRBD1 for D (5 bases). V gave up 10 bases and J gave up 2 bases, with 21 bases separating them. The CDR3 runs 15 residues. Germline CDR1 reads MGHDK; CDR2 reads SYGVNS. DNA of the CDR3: TGTGCCACCTCTACCCAAGCAGGGATTCCCTACGAGCAGTACTTC. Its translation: CATSTQAGIPYEQYF.

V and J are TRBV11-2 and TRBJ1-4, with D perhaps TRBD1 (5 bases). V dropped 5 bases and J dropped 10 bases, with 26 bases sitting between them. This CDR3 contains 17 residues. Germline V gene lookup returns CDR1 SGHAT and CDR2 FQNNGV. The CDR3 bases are TGTGCCAGCAGCCAGAGGGCTGGGACGGGGGTAGTAGGAAAACTGTTTTTT. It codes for CASSQRAGTGVVGKLFF.